The 17 T cell receptor beta chains below were found in one sample sequenced in a study of T cells in Graves' hyperthyroidism and ophthalmopathy. Amplification of TCR beta CDR3 regions used RNA as the template. Researchers ran a first-round RT-PCR on the TCR CDR3 using the HTBI primer set. TCRdb reprocessed the multiplex PCR reads via MiXCR and lists one record per CDR3 protein. Seen here are more than 300,000 distinct CDR3 sequences, over 11% observed once, and the top ten hold roughly 24%. Material for sequencing was blood. The receptor source for this set is a woman aged 25 to 39 with Graves' hyperthyroidism.

This clonotype was counted ten times or more. The CDR3 loop is CASSYSTAQGYGYTF. The CDR3 DNA follows: TGTGCCAGCAGTTACTCGACGGCGCAGGGGTATGGCTACACCTTC. This chain links TRBV6-5 with TRBJ1-2, with a tentative D call TRBD1 (6 bases). The CDR3 totals 15 residues. Germline V gene sequence: CDR1 MNHEY, CDR2 SVGAGI. The germline V and J ends were trimmed by 0 bases and 5 bases, with 13 bases remaining between them.

This clonotype was seen at least ten times. The chain carries TRBV19 and TRBJ1-4; 7 bases map to TRBD1. The CDR3 is 16 amino acids. Germline V gives CDR1 LNHDA, CDR2 SQIVND (reference sequence). Unmatched junction bases numbered 12, after V lost 7 bases and J lost 4 bases. DNA of the CDR3: TGTGCCAGTACCACTACTGGGGACAGAGGTAATGAAAAACTGTTTTTT. Translating it yields CASTTTGDRGNEKLFF.

The chain carries TRBV6-4 and TRBJ2-1; 9 positions agree with TRBD2. Germline V gives CDR1 MRHNA, CDR2 SNTAGT. The CDR3 loop spans 15 amino acids. The V and J ends lost 2 bases and 4 bases, in that order; junction bases with no gene match: 3. For the CDR3, the DNA is TGTGCCAGCAGTGACGGGGCGGGAGGGTACAATGAGCAGTTCTTC. Its protein product is CASSDGAGGYNEQFF.

This clonotype was counted at least ten times. J is TRBJ1-5 and V is TRBV19; D is uncertain. The V end lost 4 bases, the J end lost 0 bases, and 4 bases lay between the germline ends. Germline values: CDR1 LNHDA, CDR2 SQIVND (reference sequence). CDR3 length equals 13 residues. CDR3 protein: CASSTVSNQPQHF. In DNA, the CDR3 is TGTGCCAGTAGTACAGTTAGCAATCAGCCCCAGCATTTT.

There are a few counts of this clonotype. The V gene is TRBV18, the J gene TRBJ1-5; weak D call: TRBD1 (5 bases). Germline V gene sequence: CDR1 KGHSH, CDR2 LQKENI. The CDR3 contains 14 residues. Deletions cut 2 bases from V and 3 bases from J, with 8 bases between. CDR3 nucleotides: TGTGCCAGCTCACCAACAGGCTTCAATCAGCCCCAGCATTTT. The encoded protein is CASSPTGFNQPQHF.

This clonotype was recorded a few times. The chain joins TRBV7-9 to TRBJ2-2; 12 positions agree with TRBD2. The CDR3 runs to 16 residues. Germline V lookup: CDR1 SEHNR, CDR2 FQNEAQ (reference sequence). Unmatched junction bases numbered 4, after V lost 5 bases and J lost 3 bases. CDR3 amino acids: CASSPSGRADTGELFF. The CDR3 DNA reads TGTGCCAGCAGCCCTAGCGGGAGGGCAGACACCGGGGAGCTGTTTTTT. The full variable domain, rest sourced from reference TRBV7-9 and TRBJ2-2, is DTGVSQNPRHKITKRGQNVTFRCDPISEHNRLYWYRQTLGQGPEFLTYFQNEAQLEKSRLLSDRFSAERPKGSFSTLEIQRTEQGDSAMYLCASSPSGRADTGELFFGEGSRLTVL.

This clonotype was recorded many times. DNA of the CDR3: TGTGCCAGCAGCTCCCTTCCCTATGCCACCGGGGAGCTGTTTTTT. Residues: CASSSLPYATGELFF. The V call is TRBV7-6, the J call TRBJ2-2, with no clear D. The ends were cut back, 4 bases at V and 4 bases at J, with 13 bases in the middle. CDR1 is SGHVS and CDR2 is FNYEAQ in the germline V gene. The CDR3 is 15 amino acids. Drawing the rest from reference TRBV7-6 and TRBJ2-2, the complete variable domain is GAGVSQSPRYKVTKRGQDVALRCDPISGHVSLYWYRQALGQGPEFLTYFNYEAQQDKSGLPNDRFSAERPEGSISTLTIQRTEQRDSAMYRCASSSLPYATGELFFGEGSRLTVL.

The sample holds many counts of this clonotype. This sequence joins TRBV29-1 and TRBJ1-2; the D gene is possibly TRBD1 (5 bases). CDR1 is SQVTM and CDR2 is ANQGSEA in the germline V gene. The V end lost 8 bases, the J end lost 7 bases, and 23 bases lay between the germline ends. This CDR3 comprises 14 residues. The CDR3 nucleotides read TGCAGCTCCCGTACCCAGGGTGGGTCCGCTGGCTACACCTTC. Amino acids: CSSRTQGGSAGYTF.

This clonotype appeared many times. This chain joins TRBV11-2 and TRBJ2-2, with D possibly being TRBD2 (5 bases). CDR3 length: 15 residues. The germline V gene has CDR1 SGHAT and CDR2 FQNNGV. The V gene lost 5 bases and the J gene lost 2 bases, with 12 bases spanning the gap. CDR3 in DNA: TGTGCCAGCAGCCCACTGAGCGGCAACACCGGGGAGCTGTTTTTT. It yields the protein CASSPLSGNTGELFF.

This clonotype appeared once. CDR3 in DNA: TGTGCCAGCAGGAGGGGTTTCCGGGAGCTGTTTTTT. This encodes CASRRGFRELFF. The gene calls are TRBV2 and TRBJ2-2; D is possibly TRBD1 or TRBD2 (5 bases each). Germline CDR1 SNHLY, CDR2 FYNNEI. The CDR3 contains 12 residues. V lost 6 bases and J lost 9, with 11 bases in between.

V and J are TRBV12-3 or TRBV12-4 and TRBJ2-2, with 9 bases identical to TRBD2. The CDR3 runs 19 residues. Germline trimming cut 0 bases from V and 6 bases from J; bases unmatched to any gene: 14. The CDR3 sequence is CASSLAPRRLAETAGELFF. Written as DNA, the CDR3 is TGTGCCAGCAGTTTAGCCCCCCGTCGACTAGCGGAAACCGCCGGGGAGCTGTTTTTT.

This clonotype was recorded at least ten times. The J gene is TRBJ1-5, the V gene TRBV6-4, with D unclear. CDR3 size: 13 residues. Per the germline V gene, CDR1 is MRHNA and CDR2 is SNTAGT. Trimming cost V 2 bases and J 0 bases, with 2 bases left between them. CDR3 residues: CASSDNSNQPQHF. In DNA form, the CDR3 reads TGTGCCAGCAGTGACAATAGCAATCAGCCCCAGCATTTT.

This clonotype was detected ten times or more. The V gene is TRBV12-3 or TRBV12-4, the J gene TRBJ1-4; D is undetermined. The germline V and J ends were trimmed by 4 bases and 0 bases, with 9 bases remaining between them. This CDR3 region has 15 residues. CDR3 DNA sequence: TGTGCCAGCAGTTCAGTGGGATCAACTAATGAAAAACTGTTTTTT. It translates to CASSSVGSTNEKLFF.

Ten or more counts support this clonotype. This chain links TRBV14 with TRBJ2-1; TRBD2 aligns across 10 bases. With 4 bases clipped from V and 7 bases from J, the junction kept 10 bases outside the gene matches. There are 16 residues in the CDR3. Per the germline V gene, CDR1 is SGHDN and CDR2 is FVKESK. CDR3 coding DNA: TGTGCCAGCAGCCGCCACCAAGGACTAGCGGCAAATGAGCAGTTCTTC. This sequence encodes CASSRHQGLAANEQFF.

This clonotype was observed many times. V is TRBV6-2 or TRBV6-3 and J is TRBJ2-5; tentatively, D is TRBD2 (5 bases). Germline V CDR1 and CDR2: MNHEY, SVGEGT. The CDR3 extends over 17 amino acids. The V end lost 2 bases, the J end lost 0 bases, and 16 bases lay between the germline ends. The CDR3 DNA reads as TGTGCCAGCAGTTACCCCGTGTCAGCGGCCTACCAAGAGACCCAGTACTTC. Translation: CASSYPVSAAYQETQYF.

The chain carries TRBV20-1 and TRBJ2-2; 8 bases are a match to TRBD2. Germline loops: CDR1 DFQATT, CDR2 SNEGSKA (reference sequence). With V trimmed by 1 base and J by 0 bases, 4 bases remained unmatched. The CDR3 contains 16 residues. The CDR3 bases are TGCAGTGCTAGAGTTGCAGCGGGAGCGAACACCGGGGAGCTGTTTTTT. Amino acids: CSARVAAGANTGELFF.

The V call is TRBV24-1, the J call TRBJ2-2, with D possibly being TRBD1 (6 bases). V gave up 7 bases and J gave up 2 bases, with 10 bases separating them. Germline lookup yields CDR1 KGHDR and CDR2 SFDVKD. The CDR3 covers 14 residues. CDR3 sequence reads: CATRSQGNTGELFF. The CDR3 DNA reads as TGTGCCACCAGGTCACAGGGAAACACCGGGGAGCTGTTTTTT.